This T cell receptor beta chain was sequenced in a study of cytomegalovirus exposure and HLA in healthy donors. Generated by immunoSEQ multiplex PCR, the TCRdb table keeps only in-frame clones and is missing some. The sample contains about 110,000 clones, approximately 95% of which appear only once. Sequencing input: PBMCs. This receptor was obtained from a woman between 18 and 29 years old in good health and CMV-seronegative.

CDR3 region: CAWSVILAEGNQPQHF. The CDR3 region has the DNA TGTGCCTGGAGTGTTATCCTTGCCGAGGGCAATCAGCCCCAGCATTTT. This chain connects TRBV30 to TRBJ1-5, with unresolved D. The germline V gene has CDR1 GTSNPN and CDR2 SVGIG (reference sequence). V was trimmed by 0 bases and J by 2 bases, leaving 14 bases between them. CDR3 size: 16 residues.